This T cell receptor beta chain was identified during a study of T cell responses to AZD1222 COVID-19 vaccine. CDR1 is SGHTA, CDR2 FQGTGA, per germline. This CDR3 comprises 14 residues. Trimming took off 2 bases at V and 1 base at J, with 8 bases between the two ends. This table comes from immunoSEQ multiplex PCR, and its TCRdb copy is limited to in-frame clones, with some not included. In the table there are approximately 100,000 clones, 88% of which are singletons. The sequencing used peripheral blood, collected on day 0 of AZD1222 vaccination. The chain links TRBV7-3 to TRBJ1-1; tentatively, D is TRBD1 (5 bases). This clonotype was obtained from an adult in good health. The CDR3 sequence is CASSLGGENTEAFF. CDR3 DNA: TGTGCCAGCAGCTTAGGGGGAGAGAACACTGAAGCTTTCTTT.